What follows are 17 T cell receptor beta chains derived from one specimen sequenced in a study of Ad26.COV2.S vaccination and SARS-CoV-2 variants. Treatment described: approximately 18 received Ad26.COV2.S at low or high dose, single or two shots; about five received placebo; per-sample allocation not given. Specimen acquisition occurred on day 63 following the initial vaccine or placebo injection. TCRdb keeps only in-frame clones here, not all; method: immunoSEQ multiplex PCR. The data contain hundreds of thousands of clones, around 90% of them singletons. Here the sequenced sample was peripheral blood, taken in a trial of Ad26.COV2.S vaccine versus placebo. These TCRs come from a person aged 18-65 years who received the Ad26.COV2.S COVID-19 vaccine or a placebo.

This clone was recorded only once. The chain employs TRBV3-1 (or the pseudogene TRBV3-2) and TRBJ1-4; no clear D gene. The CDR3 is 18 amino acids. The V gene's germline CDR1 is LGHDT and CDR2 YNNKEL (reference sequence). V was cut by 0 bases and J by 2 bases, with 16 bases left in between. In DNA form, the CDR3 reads TGTGCCAGCAGCCAAGATACAGTGAGGTGTCGTACTAATGAAAAACTGTTTTTT. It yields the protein CASSQDTVRCRTNEKLFF.

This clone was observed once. The DNA of the CDR3 is TGCAGCGTTGAGGGGGGCTACAATGAGCAGTTCTTC. Amino acid sequence: CSVEGGYNEQFF. The chain carries TRBV29-1 and TRBJ2-1; D may be TRBD2 (6 bases). CDR1 is SQVTM, CDR2 ANQGSEA, per germline. The CDR3 is made up of 12 amino acids. The germline V and J ends were trimmed by 3 bases and 3 bases, with 6 bases remaining between them.

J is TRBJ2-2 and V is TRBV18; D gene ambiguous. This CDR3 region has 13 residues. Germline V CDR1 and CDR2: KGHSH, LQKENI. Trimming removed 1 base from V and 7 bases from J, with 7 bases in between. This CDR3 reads CASSPLTDGELFF. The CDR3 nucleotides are TGTGCCAGCTCACCACTCACCGACGGGGAGCTGTTTTTT.

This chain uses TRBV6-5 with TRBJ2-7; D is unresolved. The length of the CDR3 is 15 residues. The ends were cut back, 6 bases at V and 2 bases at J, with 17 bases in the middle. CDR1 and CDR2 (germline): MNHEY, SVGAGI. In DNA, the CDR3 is TGTGCCAGCAGCCGAAGACCGGACCGTACCTACGAGCAGTACTTC. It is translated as CASSRRPDRTYEQYF.

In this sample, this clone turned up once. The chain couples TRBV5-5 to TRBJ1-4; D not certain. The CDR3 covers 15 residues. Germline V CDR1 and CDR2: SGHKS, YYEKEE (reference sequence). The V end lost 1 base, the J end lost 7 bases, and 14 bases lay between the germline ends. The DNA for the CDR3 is TGTGCCAGCAGCTTGTACGGGTCAGAATCTGAAAAACTGTTTTTT. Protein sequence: CASSLYGSESEKLFF.

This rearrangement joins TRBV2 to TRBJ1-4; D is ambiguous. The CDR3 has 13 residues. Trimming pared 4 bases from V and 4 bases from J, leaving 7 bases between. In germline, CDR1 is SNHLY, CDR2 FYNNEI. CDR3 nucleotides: TGTGCCAGCAGTGGATGGGGTAATGAAAAACTGTTTTTT. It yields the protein CASSGWGNEKLFF.

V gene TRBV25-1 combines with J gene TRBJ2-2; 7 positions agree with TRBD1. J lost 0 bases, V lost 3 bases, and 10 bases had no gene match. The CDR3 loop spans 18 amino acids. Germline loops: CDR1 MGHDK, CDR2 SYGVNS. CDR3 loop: CASSDPRRQGSNTGELFF. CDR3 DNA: TGTGCCAGCAGTGACCCCAGGAGACAGGGTTCGAACACCGGGGAGCTGTTTTTT.

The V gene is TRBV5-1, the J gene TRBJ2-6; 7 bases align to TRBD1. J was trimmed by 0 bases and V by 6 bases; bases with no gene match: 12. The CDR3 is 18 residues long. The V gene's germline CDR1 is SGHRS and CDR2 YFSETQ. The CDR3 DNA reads TGCGCCAGCACCAGGGGTCAAGGGGGCACCTCTGGGGCCAACGTCCTGACTTTC. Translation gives CASTRGQGGTSGANVLTF.

The CDR3 loop reads CASSLLTGLSSGANVLTF. The CDR3 DNA reads TGTGCCAGCAGCTTGCTGACCGGGCTTAGCTCTGGGGCCAACGTCCTGACTTTC. The chain couples TRBV5-6 to TRBJ2-6; D gene ambiguous. Germline CDR1 SGHDT, CDR2 YYEEEE. CDR3 length equals 18 residues. Trimming shortened V by 1 base and J by 0 bases, and 14 bases separated the two germline ends.

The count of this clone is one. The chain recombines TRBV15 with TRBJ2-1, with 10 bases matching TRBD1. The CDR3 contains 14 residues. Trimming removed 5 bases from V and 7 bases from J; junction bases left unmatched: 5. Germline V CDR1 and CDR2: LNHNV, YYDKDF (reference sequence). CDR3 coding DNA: TGTGCCACCAGCCCCCGGACAGGGGGTAATGAGCAGTTCTTC. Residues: CATSPRTGGNEQFF.

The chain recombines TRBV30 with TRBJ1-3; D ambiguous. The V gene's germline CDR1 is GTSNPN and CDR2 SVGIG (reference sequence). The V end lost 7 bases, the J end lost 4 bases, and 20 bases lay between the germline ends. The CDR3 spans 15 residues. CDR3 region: CASEPPPGIGNTIYF. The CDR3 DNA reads TGTGCCTCTGAACCCCCCCCGGGGATCGGAAACACCATATATTTT.

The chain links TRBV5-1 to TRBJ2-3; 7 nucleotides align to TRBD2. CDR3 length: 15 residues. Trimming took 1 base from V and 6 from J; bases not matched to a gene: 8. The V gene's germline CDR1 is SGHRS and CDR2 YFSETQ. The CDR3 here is CASSLSGRMGDTQYF. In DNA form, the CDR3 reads TGCGCCAGCAGCTTGTCCGGGAGGATGGGTGATACGCAGTATTTT.

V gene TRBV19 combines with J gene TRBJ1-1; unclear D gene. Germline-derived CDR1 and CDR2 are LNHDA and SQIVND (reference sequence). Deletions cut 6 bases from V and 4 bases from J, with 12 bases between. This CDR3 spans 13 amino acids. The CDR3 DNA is TGTGCCAGTAGGACGGGAGAGGGCACTGAAGCTTTCTTT. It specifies CASRTGEGTEAFF. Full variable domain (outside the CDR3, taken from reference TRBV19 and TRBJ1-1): DGGITQSPKYLFRKEGQNVTLSCEQNLNHDAMYWYRQDPGQGLRLIYYSQIVNDFQKGDIAEGYSVSREKKESFPLTVTSAQKNPTAFYLCASRTGEGTEAFFGQGTRLTVV.

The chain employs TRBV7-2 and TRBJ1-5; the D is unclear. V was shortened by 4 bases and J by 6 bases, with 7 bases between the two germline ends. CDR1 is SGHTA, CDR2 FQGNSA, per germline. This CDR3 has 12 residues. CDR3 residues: CASSYSRQPQHF. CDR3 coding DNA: TGTGCCAGCAGCTACAGTCGTCAGCCCCAGCATTTT.

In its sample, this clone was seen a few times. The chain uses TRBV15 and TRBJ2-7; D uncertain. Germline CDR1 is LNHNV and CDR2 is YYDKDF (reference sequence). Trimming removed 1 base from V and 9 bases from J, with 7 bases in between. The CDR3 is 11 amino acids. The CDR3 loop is CATSRGEAQYF. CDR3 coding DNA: TGTGCCACCAGCAGAGGCGAGGCGCAGTACTTC. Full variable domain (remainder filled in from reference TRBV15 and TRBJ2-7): DAMVIQNPRYQVTQFGKPVTLSCSQTLNHNVMYWYQQKSSQAPKLLFHYYDKDFNNEADTPDNFQSRRPNTSFCFLDIRSPGLGDTAMYLCATSRGEAQYFGPGTRLTVT.

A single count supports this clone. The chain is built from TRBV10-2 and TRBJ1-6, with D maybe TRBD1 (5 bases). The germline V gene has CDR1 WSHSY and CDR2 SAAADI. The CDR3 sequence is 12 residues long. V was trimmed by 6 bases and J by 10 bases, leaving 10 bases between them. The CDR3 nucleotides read TGCGCCAGCAGGGGACGGCGGTCACCCCTCCACTTT. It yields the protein CASRGRRSPLHF.

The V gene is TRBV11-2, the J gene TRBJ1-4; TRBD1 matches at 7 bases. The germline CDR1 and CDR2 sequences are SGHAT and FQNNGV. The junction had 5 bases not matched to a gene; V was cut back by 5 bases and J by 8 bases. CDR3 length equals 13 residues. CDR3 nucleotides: TGTGCCAGCAGCCTGACAGGGACGGAAAAACTGTTTTTT. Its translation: CASSLTGTEKLFF.